This TCR beta chain derives from a study of cytomegalovirus exposure and HLA in healthy donors. Study-wide context: Roughly 80 million unique TCRs from HLA-typed donors made up an early data release.

Likely unrecorded immune exposures existed in these nominally healthy donors. Study-wide results and limits: A missense DCLRE1C variant was associated with V- and J-gene trimming of TCR beta chains in a later analysis, and an independent cohort replicated the association.

On this clone itself: Its antigen is undetermined.

The study ran its PCR with 60 Vbeta and 13 Jbeta primers. Some clones are missing from TCRdb's copy, which holds only in-frame ones; the method was immunoSEQ multiplex PCR. The sample shows around 130,000 clones, roughly 84% of them seen only once. CDR1 is SGHVS, CDR2 FNYEAQ, per germline. The CDR3 loop spans 14 amino acids. Trimming removed 10 bases from V and 5 bases from J; junction bases left unmatched: 13. Sequences were obtained from PBMCs. The J gene is TRBJ2-7, the V gene TRBV7-6; 8 bases map to TRBD2. This clonotype was sampled from a woman aged 18-29 years in good health and CMV-seropositive. The CDR3 DNA is TGTGCCACCACCCCTCGGGGGGGCGTACACGAGCAGTACTTC. Encoded protein: CATTPRGGVHEQYF.